Shown below are 25 T cell receptor beta chains from a single sample sequenced in a study of T cell responses to AZD1222 COVID-19 vaccine. Sequencing was performed with immunoSEQ multiplex PCR; in TCRdb, only in-frame clones are kept and a portion is missing. The sample has hundreds of thousands of clones, 94% seen once. The sample in question was peripheral blood, obtained 28 days after the second AZD1222 dose. Receptors originate from an adult who received the AZD1222 COVID-19 vaccine.

The chain uses TRBV29-1 and TRBJ2-5; D not certain. Trimming cost V 0 bases and J 5 bases, with 16 bases left between them. Germline CDR1 and CDR2: SQVTM and ANQGSEA. The CDR3 is 15 amino acids. The CDR3 DNA is TGCAGCGTTGAAGAGGGCCGCGGCCGTCGCGAGACCCAGTACTTC. Encoded protein: CSVEEGRGRRETQYF.

This chain connects TRBV5-6 to TRBJ2-7; TRBD2 matches 7 bases. This CDR3 contains 19 residues. V dropped 2 bases and J dropped 2; count of bases not matched to a gene: 19. Germline CDR1 is SGHDT and CDR2 is YYEEEE. The CDR3 DNA sequence: TGTGCCAGCAGCTTTCGATCGGGTCGGGAGGACGGTGCGCCCTACGAGCAGTACTTC. Amino acids: CASSFRSGREDGAPYEQYF.

The V and J genes are TRBV19 and TRBJ1-5, with D possibly being TRBD1 (5 bases). CDR1 and CDR2 (germline): LNHDA, SQIVND (reference sequence). The CDR3 spans 15 residues. The V and J ends lost 3 bases and 3 bases respectively, with 12 bases between them. The CDR3 loop reads CASSIGGVINQPQHF. CDR3 nucleotides: TGTGCCAGTAGTATCGGGGGGGTCATCAATCAGCCCCAGCATTTT.

The chain uses TRBV18 and TRBJ1-1; tentative D call: TRBD1 (5 bases). The CDR3 has 14 residues. CDR1 is KGHSH, CDR2 LQKENI, per germline. Trimming took 3 bases from V and 5 from J, leaving 13 bases between them. Here the CDR3 reads CASSPNRIGTEAFF. DNA of the CDR3: TGTGCCAGCTCACCTAACAGGATAGGTACTGAAGCTTTCTTT.

The CDR3 region is CASSTRTGGDSPLHF. DNA of the CDR3: TGTGCCAGCAGCACTCGGACAGGGGGCGATTCACCCCTCCACTTT. The chain uses TRBV7-2 and TRBJ1-6; 11 positions match TRBD1. V was pared by 5 bases and J by 8 bases, with 5 bases of the junction left unmatched. Germline V lookup: CDR1 SGHTA, CDR2 FQGNSA. This CDR3 is 15 amino acids long.

This clone was counted once. The chain carries TRBV7-9 and TRBJ2-5, with no clear D. Germline-derived CDR1 and CDR2 are SEHNR and FQNEAQ (reference sequence). This CDR3 has 13 residues. Trimming left V 5 bases short and J 4 bases short, with 11 bases between. The CDR3 loop reads CASSEPPAETQYF. The CDR3 DNA reads TGTGCCAGCAGCGAGCCCCCCGCAGAGACCCAGTACTTC. Together with reference TRBV7-9 and TRBJ2-5, the CDR3 gives the full variable domain: DTGVSQNPRHKITKRGQNVTFRCDPISEHNRLYWYRQTLGQGPEFLTYFQNEAQLEKSRLLSDRFSAERPKGSFSTLEIQRTEQGDSAMYLCASSEPPAETQYFGPGTRLLVL.

The chain employs TRBV27 and TRBJ1-4; D gene uncertain. CDR3 length: 16 amino acids. Trimming took 5 bases from V and 8 from J, leaving 21 bases between them. The germline V gene encodes CDR1 MNHEY and CDR2 SMNVEV (reference sequence). The CDR3 DNA sequence: TGTGCCAGCAGTCCCCCTTCGCCAGAATGTTCCGAAAAACTGTTTTTT. Encoded protein: CASSPPSPECSEKLFF.

The chain has TRBV5-1 and TRBJ2-7, with 7 bases lining up with TRBD1. After removal of 4 bases from V and 2 bases from J, the junction contained 3 bases not matched to a gene. In germline, CDR1 is SGHRS, CDR2 YFSETQ. This CDR3 contains 13 residues. Written as DNA, the CDR3 is TGCGCCAGCAGCCTACAGGGGACCTACGAGCAGTACTTC. This translates into CASSLQGTYEQYF.

The chain uses TRBV6-6 and TRBJ1-2; perhaps TRBD1 as D (5 bases). This CDR3 is 13 amino acids long. Trimming took off 8 bases at V and 5 bases at J, with 15 bases between the two ends. From germline, CDR1 is MNHNY and CDR2 SVGAGI (reference sequence). CDR3 protein: CASGKQGAYGYTF. DNA for the CDR3: TGTGCCAGCGGCAAGCAGGGCGCGTATGGCTACACCTTC.

The CDR3 here is CASSQEGNSYNEQFF. For the CDR3, the DNA is TGCGCCAGCAGCCAAGAAGGCAACTCCTACAATGAGCAGTTCTTC. This rearrangement joins TRBV4-3 to TRBJ2-1; D is ambiguous. V lost 0 bases and J 0 bases, leaving 6 bases between the germline ends. The CDR3 loop spans 15 amino acids. CDR1 LGHNA and CDR2 YSLEER come from the germline V gene.

V and J are TRBV4-2 and TRBJ2-3; tentative D call: TRBD1 (5 bases). Germline V gene lookup returns CDR1 LGHNA and CDR2 YNFKEQ. The CDR3 extends over 15 amino acids. V shed 1 base and J shed 4 bases, with 12 bases lying between them. This chain's CDR3 is CASSQVGVRADTQYF. The DNA for the CDR3 is TGTGCCAGCAGCCAAGTAGGGGTTAGGGCAGATACGCAGTATTTT.

The chain couples TRBV6-5 to TRBJ2-2; a possible D gene is TRBD1 (6 bases). CDR1 is MNHEY and CDR2 is SVGAGI in the germline V gene. This CDR3 has 15 residues. V gave up 8 bases and J gave up 5 bases, with 18 bases separating them. CDR3 sequence reads: CASWAGQRGTGELFF. Written as DNA, the CDR3 is TGTGCCAGCTGGGCAGGCCAAAGGGGGACCGGGGAGCTGTTTTTT.

The CDR3 region is CASSLGRETPYEQYF. Written as DNA, the CDR3 is TGTGCCAGCAGCTTGGGACGGGAGACGCCCTACGAGCAGTACTTC. The chain has TRBV5-4 and TRBJ2-7, with D tentatively TRBD2 (6 bases). Trimming left V 0 bases short and J 2 bases short, with 12 bases between. The CDR3 sequence is 15 residues long. In germline, CDR1 is SGHNT, CDR2 YYREEE (reference sequence).

V and J are TRBV18 and TRBJ2-7; TRBD2 matches at 9 bases. Germline trimming cut 2 bases from V and 4 bases from J; bases unmatched to any gene: 3. Germline V gene data show CDR1 as KGHSH and CDR2 as LQKENI. CDR3 length: 14 residues. CDR3 sequence: CASSPAGGPYEQYF. The CDR3 DNA reads as TGTGCCAGCTCACCAGCGGGAGGGCCGTACGAGCAGTACTTC.

Remarks on this clone: Additional DNA sequences in this sample encode the identical CDR3. This sequence joins TRBV3-1 (or the pseudogene TRBV3-2) and TRBJ2-2; the match to TRBD2 covers 7 bases. V lost 3 bases, J lost 3 bases, and 1 base stayed unmatched. CDR3 size: 14 residues. From germline, CDR1 is LGHDT and CDR2 YNNKEL (reference sequence). The CDR3 is CASSQAGDTGELFF. The CDR3 DNA is TGTGCCAGCAGCCAGGCGGGGGACACCGGGGAGCTGTTTTTT.

CDR3 residues: CASSLVGLAGVNEQFF. The CDR3 DNA follows: TGTGCCAGCAGCTTAGTGGGACTAGCGGGGGTTAATGAGCAGTTCTTC. The rearrangement joins TRBV7-8 to TRBJ2-1; TRBD2 aligns across 14 bases. V was pared by 1 base and J by 7 bases, with 3 bases of the junction left unmatched. Germline CDR1 is SGHVS and CDR2 is FQNEAQ. The CDR3 extends over 16 amino acids.

The CDR3 loop reads CASSQDFTGDEQYF. DNA of the CDR3: TGCGCCAGCAGCCAAGATTTTACGGGAGACGAGCAGTACTTC. V and J are TRBV4-3 and TRBJ2-7; possibly TRBD2 for D (6 bases). The V and J ends lost 0 bases and 5 bases respectively, with 11 bases between them. CDR1 and CDR2 from the germline V gene are LGHNA and YSLEER. The CDR3 is 14 residues long.

The gene calls are TRBV9 and TRBJ1-2, with D tentatively TRBD1 (6 bases). The CDR3 loop spans 15 amino acids. CDR1 and CDR2 from the germline V gene are SGDLS and YYNGEE. Between the trimmed V and J ends, which lost 4 bases and 4 bases, there was a span of 17 bases. DNA of the CDR3: TGTGCCAGCAGCTCAGGCGGGGGGCGCGGCTATGGCTACACCTTC. As protein: CASSSGGGRGYGYTF.

As for this clone: The junction differs from germline at one of its ends, possibly a read error. CDR3 residues: CAGRVSYEQYF. CDR3 in DNA: TGTGCCGGCAGGGTCTCCTACGAGCAGTACTTC. The chain has TRBV2 and TRBJ2-7, with TRBD1 as a possible D gene (5 bases). From germline, CDR1 is SNHLY and CDR2 FYNNEI. CDR3 size: 11 residues. The full variable domain, rest sourced from reference TRBV2 and TRBJ2-7, is EPEVTQTPSHQVTQMGQEVILRCVPISNHLYFYWYRQILGQKVEFLVSFYNNEISEKSEIFDDQFSVERPDGSNFTLKIRSTKLEDSAMYFCAGRVSYEQYFGPGTRLTVT.

The chain uses TRBV9 and TRBJ2-3, with 7 positions matching TRBD2. Trimming removed 0 bases from V and 5 bases from J; junction bases left unmatched: 3. The germline V gene has CDR1 SGDLS and CDR2 YYNGEE. The CDR3 has 14 amino acids. This CDR3 reads CASSVVPSGDTQYF. CDR3 sequence (DNA): TGTGCCAGCAGCGTAGTACCTAGCGGAGATACGCAGTATTTT.

The rearrangement links TRBV30 to TRBJ1-6; D unclear. The V gene lost 2 bases and the J gene lost 0 bases, with 5 bases spanning the gap. CDR3 length equals 14 residues. Germline loops: CDR1 GTSNPN, CDR2 SVGIG (reference sequence). Written as DNA, the CDR3 is TGTGCCTGGAGTTTAAGCTCCTATAATTCACCCCTCCACTTT. It translates to CAWSLSSYNSPLHF.

The genes are TRBV11-1 and TRBJ1-2, with D perhaps TRBD1 (5 bases). Deletions cut 5 bases from V and 0 bases from J, with 13 bases between. This CDR3 has 15 residues. Germline V gene lookup returns CDR1 SGHAT and CDR2 FQDESV (reference sequence). Here the CDR3 reads CASSPKGLANYGYTF. As DNA, the CDR3 is TGTGCCAGCAGCCCTAAGGGGCTCGCTAACTATGGCTACACCTTC.

The chain recombines TRBV5-4 with TRBJ2-7; D assignment may be TRBD1 or TRBD2 (5 bases each). V dropped 0 bases and J dropped 3 bases, with 10 bases sitting between them. Germline V gives CDR1 SGHNT, CDR2 YYREEE (reference sequence). The CDR3 is made up of 14 amino acids. As DNA, the CDR3 is TGTGCCAGCAGCTTGGAAGTGAGGGGCTACGAGCAGTACTTC. Protein: CASSLEVRGYEQYF.

The chain has TRBV5-1 and TRBJ2-7, with TRBD1 identical over 10 bases. V shed 6 bases, J shed 2 bases, and the junction held 5 bases outside the gene matches. CDR3 size: 14 residues. Germline CDR1 reads SGHRS; CDR2 reads YFSETQ. CDR3 loop: CASIYGTGAYEQYF. Written as DNA, the CDR3 is TGCGCCAGCATTTACGGGACAGGGGCCTACGAGCAGTACTTC.

The chain carries TRBV3-1 (or the pseudogene TRBV3-2) and TRBJ2-2; the D gene is possibly TRBD1 (6 bases). Trimming stripped 10 bases from V and 6 bases from J, with 21 bases between. The CDR3 contains 15 residues. Germline loops: CDR1 LGHDT, CDR2 YNNKEL (reference sequence). The CDR3 bases are TGTGCCACCCGGCCGGGACACCCGACATCCGGGGAGCTGTTTTTT. Translated: CATRPGHPTSGELFF.